One and the same sample provided the 5 T cell receptor beta chains below, sequenced in a study of cytomegalovirus exposure and HLA in healthy donors. It was with 60 Vbeta and 13 Jbeta primers that the PCR ran. Clones were read by immunoSEQ multiplex PCR, and TCRdb kept only the in-frame ones, dropping some. The repertoire holds some 150,000 clones, with about 86% as singletons. Sequencing was done on a sample of PBMCs. The receptor source for this set is a woman between 25 and 40 years old in good health and CMV-seronegative.

V is TRBV5-4 and J is TRBJ2-3; maybe TRBD2 (5 bases). The V gene lost 2 bases and the J gene lost 2 bases, with 15 bases spanning the gap. The germline V gene encodes CDR1 SGHNT and CDR2 YYREEE (reference sequence). This CDR3 region has 16 residues. CDR3 nucleotides: TGTGCCAGCAGCTTCCTAGACTACGGTTTCACAGATACGCAGTATTTT. Protein product: CASSFLDYGFTDTQYF.

This chain joins TRBV30 and TRBJ2-3, with 13 bases that match TRBD2. The CDR3 loop spans 17 amino acids. Germline V gives CDR1 GTSNPN, CDR2 SVGIG (reference sequence). The V gene end was trimmed by 3 bases and the J gene end by 1 base; junction bases not matched to a gene: 7. This chain's CDR3 is CAWRLAGGTFGTDTQYF. CDR3 nucleotide sequence: TGTGCCTGGAGACTAGCGGGAGGGACATTCGGCACAGATACGCAGTATTTT.

The chain couples TRBV5-1 to TRBJ1-5; D is perhaps TRBD1 (5 bases). The CDR3 consists of 17 residues. The germline V gene encodes CDR1 SGHRS and CDR2 YFSETQ. Trimming removed 3 bases from V and 0 bases from J, with 16 bases in between. In nucleotides, the CDR3 is TGCGCCAGCAGCTCGACCGGAGGAGGGGATAGCAATCAGCCCCAGCATTTT. Translated, it gives CASSSTGGGDSNQPQHF.

The sample holds one count of this clone. The V and J genes are TRBV18 and TRBJ1-2; D is perhaps TRBD1 (5 bases). Germline V gene data show CDR1 as KGHSH and CDR2 as LQKENI. CDR3 length equals 17 residues. V lost 2 bases to trimming and J lost 0 bases, with 16 bases between them. The CDR3 nucleotides read TGTGCCAGCTCACCAGGGGGGGGTGGGGAGGCTAACTATGGCTACACCTTC. Encoded protein: CASSPGGGGEANYGYTF.

This chain joins TRBV1 and TRBJ2-3; the table's D call TRBD1 went unverified against the DNA. TRBV1 is flagged as a pseudogene. This CDR3 region has 15 residues. DNA for the CDR3: TGCACCAGCAGCCAAGGGGCCCCCAGGGGCAACACGCAGTATTTT. Protein product: CTSSQGAPRGNTQYF.